The 30 T cell receptor beta chains given below trace back to one sample, sequenced in a study of response to subunit inactivated influenza vaccine. Each CDR3 protein gets one entry after TCRdb re-called the RT-PCR reads with MiXCR. This sample has about 190,000 distinct CDR3 sequences, with roughly an eighth found just once. The starting material was CD8+ T cells sorted from PBMCs, obtained roughly 5 days after vaccination. The receptors were sampled from a man in his fifties or sixties who received an inactivated influenza vaccine.

A few counts support this clonotype. The CDR3 region is CASSTGVYEQYF. CDR3 in DNA: TGTGCCAGCAGTACAGGGGTCTACGAGCAGTACTTC. The chain recombines TRBV12-3 or TRBV12-4 with TRBJ2-7; 7 bases match TRBD1. This CDR3 has 12 residues. V lost 5 bases and J lost 3; bases outside the gene matches: 1.

In this sample, this clonotype turned up a few times. The chain combines TRBV6-5 with TRBJ2-1; 7 bases agree with TRBD2. V lost 0 bases, J lost 7 bases, and 3 bases stayed unmatched. Germline values: CDR1 MNHEY, CDR2 SVGAGI. The CDR3 covers 14 residues. The CDR3 DNA reads as TGTGCCAGCAGTTACTCAGGACTAGGTAATGAGCAGTTCTTC. This translates into CASSYSGLGNEQFF.

The chain couples TRBV15 to TRBJ1-1; no firm D call. With 5 bases removed from V and 0 bases from J, the gap between germline ends came to 13 bases. The length of the CDR3 is 15 residues. Germline V gene sequence: CDR1 LNHNV, CDR2 YYDKDF (reference sequence). In DNA, the CDR3 is TGTGCCACCAGCTTCTCCCGAGGGATGAACACTGAAGCTTTCTTT. It encodes CATSFSRGMNTEAFF.

This clonotype showed up many times. V usage is TRBV7-9 and J usage is TRBJ2-7; D might be TRBD2 (5 bases). V was shortened by 5 bases and J by 2 bases, with 10 bases between the two germline ends. Looked up from germline, CDR1 is SEHNR and CDR2 is FQNEAQ (reference sequence). The CDR3 has 13 amino acids. CDR3 loop: CASSPGITYEQYF. The CDR3 DNA reads as TGTGCCAGCAGCCCGGGGATAACCTACGAGCAGTACTTC.

This clonotype was observed many times. DNA for the CDR3: TGCGCCAGCAGCCAAGAGTCCGTCGGAGGCCTAGCGGGTTTAGATACGCAGTATTTT. This codes for CASSQESVGGLAGLDTQYF. The gene calls are TRBV4-3 and TRBJ2-3, with 8 nucleotides matching TRBD2. The germline gives CDR1 LGHNA, CDR2 YSLEER. Unmatched junction bases numbered 16, after V lost 0 bases and J lost 5 bases. This CDR3 spans 19 amino acids.

This clonotype was recorded once. V is TRBV18 and J is TRBJ2-7, with D perhaps matching TRBD1 or TRBD2 (5 bases each). V was clipped by 3 bases and J by 5 bases, with 11 bases between them. Germline CDR1 KGHSH, CDR2 LQKENI. This CDR3 is built from 13 residues. In nucleotides, the CDR3 is TGTGCCAGCTCACCTCCCCGGGGCCACGAGCAGTACTTC. Its translation: CASSPPRGHEQYF.

The chain is built from TRBV4-1 and TRBJ1-2; possible D gene TRBD1, 5 bases. The CDR3 contains 15 residues. Germline V CDR1 and CDR2: MGHRA, YSYEKL. V was clipped by 2 bases and J by 2 bases, with 12 bases between them. CDR3 sequence reads: CASSQIQGWNYGYTF. The CDR3, as DNA: TGCGCCAGCAGCCAAATCCAGGGCTGGAACTATGGCTACACCTTC.

The J gene is TRBJ1-2, the V gene TRBV27; tentatively, D is TRBD1 (5 bases). Germline V gene data show CDR1 as MNHEY and CDR2 as SMNVEV (reference sequence). The V gene lost 3 bases and the J gene lost 5 bases, with 13 bases spanning the gap. This CDR3 region has 14 residues. The CDR3 region has the DNA TGTGCCAGCAGTTTTACAGGTGCTGGGTATGGCTACACCTTC. Translation: CASSFTGAGYGYTF.

This clonotype was recorded only once. V and J are TRBV19 and TRBJ2-7; D is uncertain. Trimming cost V 5 bases and J 2 bases, with 10 bases left between them. The CDR3 spans 13 residues. The V gene's germline CDR1 is LNHDA and CDR2 SQIVND (reference sequence). The CDR3 sequence is CASSPRPTYEQYF. The CDR3 bases are TGTGCCAGTAGTCCTCGACCCACCTACGAGCAGTACTTC. Supplemented by reference TRBV19 and TRBJ2-7, the full variable domain reads DGGITQSPKYLFRKEGQNVTLSCEQNLNHDAMYWYRQDPGQGLRLIYYSQIVNDFQKGDIAEGYSVSREKKESFPLTVTSAQKNPTAFYLCASSPRPTYEQYFGPGTRLTVT.

The rearrangement joins TRBV29-1 to TRBJ1-2; possible D gene TRBD1, 6 bases. CDR1 is SQVTM, CDR2 ANQGSEA, per germline. This CDR3 comprises 13 residues. V was pared by 4 bases and J by 4 bases, with 13 bases between. The CDR3 spells CSVGPTGTYGYTF. The CDR3 region has the DNA TGCAGCGTTGGTCCGACAGGAACCTATGGCTACACCTTC.

This clonotype was observed a few times. The chain recombines TRBV27 with TRBJ2-5; D is undetermined. This CDR3 comprises 15 residues. Looked up from germline, CDR1 is MNHEY and CDR2 is SMNVEV (reference sequence). V dropped 5 bases and J dropped 5 bases, with 18 bases sitting between them. The CDR3 DNA is TGTGCCAGCAGTCCCTACCCCATGGCACAGGAGACCCAGTACTTC. This sequence encodes CASSPYPMAQETQYF.

This clonotype was seen a handful of times. The chain uses TRBV28 and TRBJ2-1; 9 bases agree with TRBD1. Germline V gene lookup returns CDR1 MDHEN and CDR2 SYDVKM. The CDR3 spans 16 residues. V was pared by 6 bases and J by 3 bases, with 9 bases of the junction left unmatched. The CDR3 bases are TGTGCCAGCAGCCTCCCGTTGGGACAGGGCTACAATGAGCAGTTCTTC. Protein sequence: CASSLPLGQGYNEQFF. The full variable domain, completed using reference TRBV28 and TRBJ2-1, is DVKVTQSSRYLVKRTGEKVFLECVQDMDHENMFWYRQDPGLGLRLIYFSYDVKMKEKGDIPEGYSVSREKKERFSLILESASTNQTSMYLCASSLPLGQGYNEQFFGPGTRLTVL.

The CDR3 loop reads CASHGLAGGLGETQYF. The CDR3 DNA sequence: TGTGCCAGCCATGGACTAGCGGGAGGGCTAGGGGAGACCCAGTACTTC. The chain employs TRBV6-1 and TRBJ2-5, with TRBD2 matching 15 bases. CDR1 and CDR2 from the germline V gene are MNHNS and SASEGT. Trimming cost V 8 bases and J 5 bases; bases outside gene matches: 9. CDR3 length: 16 residues.

About this clonotype itself: A much larger clone lies one base from this, so it may be a read error. The chain employs TRBV27 and TRBJ1-2; no definite D call. Per the germline V gene, CDR1 is MNHEY and CDR2 is SMNVEV (reference sequence). The CDR3 sequence is 14 residues long. Trimming took 7 bases from V and 4 from J, leaving 16 bases between them. CDR3 region: CASIPTLSGYGYTF. The DNA for the CDR3 is TGTGCCAGCATTCCGACACTCTCGGGCTATGGCTACACCTTC.

This clonotype has only a few counts. This rearrangement joins TRBV3-1 to TRBJ2-1, with 12 bases aligning to TRBD2. The CDR3 loop spans 17 amino acids. Germline CDR1 LGHDT, CDR2 YNNKEL (reference sequence). Trimming cost V 1 base and J 3 bases; bases outside gene matches: 4. The CDR3 sequence: CASSQGLAGAIYNEQFF. The DNA of the CDR3 is TGTGCCAGCAGCCAAGGACTAGCGGGAGCGATCTACAATGAGCAGTTCTTC.

This clonotype turned up a few times. The CDR3 bases are TGTGCCAGCAGCTCAGGCCCGACACTGGACAGGGGGGCCAAAAACATTCAGTACTTC. Its translation: CASSSGPTLDRGAKNIQYF. The rearrangement uses TRBV11-2 and TRBJ2-4; 10 bases agree with TRBD1. V shed 4 bases, J shed 1 base, and the junction held 13 bases outside the gene matches. The CDR3 runs 19 residues. Germline V lookup: CDR1 SGHAT, CDR2 FQNNGV.

The chain links TRBV6-2 or TRBV6-3 to TRBJ2-1; D is uncertain. The CDR3 sequence is 17 residues long. Trimming stripped 0 bases from V and 2 bases from J, with 14 bases between. Germline assignment: CDR1 MNHEY and CDR2 SVGEGT. CDR3 protein: CASSYSVRLTTYNEQFF. The CDR3 nucleotides read TGTGCCAGCAGTTACTCTGTTCGGCTGACAACCTACAATGAGCAGTTCTTC.

CDR3 region: CASSGVLAIHHEQYF. CDR3 in DNA: TGTGCCAGCAGTGGGGTGCTAGCGATACATCACGAGCAGTACTTC. The chain links TRBV2 to TRBJ2-7, with D possibly being TRBD2 (6 bases). The V end lost 4 bases, the J end lost 5 bases, and 18 bases lay between the germline ends. Looked up from germline, CDR1 is SNHLY and CDR2 is FYNNEI. This CDR3 spans 15 amino acids.

There are a few counts of this clonotype. The rearrangement joins TRBV27 to TRBJ2-7, with 7 nucleotides matching TRBD2. CDR1 and CDR2 (germline): MNHEY, SMNVEV (reference sequence). The CDR3 runs 15 residues. The trim removed 7 bases at V and 1 base at J, leaving 10 bases unmatched. Written as DNA, the CDR3 is TGTGCCAGCAAACCCCGGGACTACCCGTCCTACGAGCAGTACTTC. Translating gives CASKPRDYPSYEQYF.

This clonotype was seen more than once but under ten times. This chain joins TRBV12-3 or TRBV12-4 and TRBJ2-1; D call uncertain. This CDR3 has 13 amino acids. Trimming took 5 bases from V and 1 from J, leaving 6 bases between them. The CDR3 DNA is TGTGCCAGCAGTGATGAGTCCTACAATGAGCAGTTCTTC. The encoded protein is CASSDESYNEQFF.

The sample holds a few counts of this clonotype. The rearrangement uses TRBV29-1 and TRBJ2-2, with TRBD1 matching 10 bases. Trimming removed 0 bases from V and 2 bases from J; junction bases left unmatched: 3. CDR1 is SQVTM, CDR2 ANQGSEA, per germline. The CDR3 runs 16 residues. In DNA form, the CDR3 reads TGCAGCGTTGAAGAGAGGGACAGGGGAAACACCGGGGAGCTGTTTTTT. This sequence encodes CSVEERDRGNTGELFF.

The genes are TRBV5-1 and TRBJ1-4, with TRBD1 identical over 7 bases. From germline, CDR1 is SGHRS and CDR2 YFSETQ. Trimming took 3 bases from V and 2 from J; bases not matched to a gene: 1. The CDR3 covers 14 residues. The CDR3 DNA reads as TGCGCCAGCAGCTGGGGACAGACTAATGAAAAACTGTTTTTT. Protein sequence: CASSWGQTNEKLFF.

V is TRBV7-8 and J is TRBJ2-1; 13 bases are a match to TRBD2. With V trimmed by 6 bases and J by 9 bases, 23 bases remained unmatched. Germline V gene data show CDR1 as SGHVS and CDR2 as FQNEAQ. The CDR3 spans 20 residues. The CDR3 loop is CASRIGLAGELDYPWGEQFF. In DNA form, the CDR3 reads TGTGCCAGCAGGATCGGACTAGCGGGAGAGTTGGATTACCCATGGGGTGAGCAGTTCTTC.

This clonotype has a handful of counts. V gene TRBV28 combines with J gene TRBJ2-3, with D possibly TRBD1 on 6 matching bases. Trimming cost V 6 bases and J 1 base, with 14 bases left between them. The CDR3 runs 15 residues. CDR1 and CDR2 (germline): MDHEN, SYDVKM. The DNA for the CDR3 is TGTGCCAGCAGCCAACCGGGACATCGCACAGATACGCAGTATTTT. This encodes CASSQPGHRTDTQYF.

This clonotype came up a few times. The chain has TRBV28 and TRBJ2-5; 8 bases map to TRBD2. This CDR3 spans 16 amino acids. After removal of 5 bases from V and 0 bases from J, the junction contained 8 bases not matched to a gene. Looked up from germline, CDR1 is MDHEN and CDR2 is SYDVKM. In nucleotides, the CDR3 is TGTGCCAGCAGTCCCCGCACGGGGGGGGACCAAGAGACCCAGTACTTC. Encoded protein: CASSPRTGGDQETQYF. Full variable domain (remainder filled in from reference TRBV28 and TRBJ2-5): DVKVTQSSRYLVKRTGEKVFLECVQDMDHENMFWYRQDPGLGLRLIYFSYDVKMKEKGDIPEGYSVSREKKERFSLILESASTNQTSMYLCASSPRTGGDQETQYFGPGTRLLVL.

By sample share, this clonotype is medium-sized. The chain links TRBV2 to TRBJ2-4; 7 nucleotides agree with TRBD1. This CDR3 has 14 amino acids. Trimming at V came to 3 bases and at J to 2 bases, leaving 1 base not matched to a gene. CDR1 and CDR2 (germline): SNHLY, FYNNEI. The CDR3 DNA sequence: TGTGCCAGCAGTGAGACAGGGACCAAAAACATTCAGTACTTC. As protein: CASSETGTKNIQYF. Full variable domain (rest looked up from reference TRBV2 and TRBJ2-4): EPEVTQTPSHQVTQMGQEVILRCVPISNHLYFYWYRQILGQKVEFLVSFYNNEISEKSEIFDDQFSVERPDGSNFTLKIRSTKLEDSAMYFCASSETGTKNIQYFGAGTRLSVL.

The V and J genes are TRBV7-8 and TRBJ2-5; D might be TRBD1 (6 bases). The CDR3 spans 13 residues. Germline CDR1 reads SGHVS; CDR2 reads FQNEAQ. With 7 bases removed from V and 3 bases from J, the gap between germline ends came to 12 bases. Here the CDR3 reads CASIQGPKETQYF. The DNA for the CDR3 is TGTGCCAGCATCCAGGGGCCCAAAGAGACCCAGTACTTC.

This clonotype was picked up a small number of times. This chain connects TRBV2 to TRBJ1-1; D is unresolved. CDR3 length: 15 residues. The V gene's germline CDR1 is SNHLY and CDR2 FYNNEI. Trimming pared 9 bases from V and 1 base from J, leaving 18 bases between. The CDR3 sequence: CARDGSVKGNTEAFF. CDR3 nucleotides: TGTGCCAGGGACGGGTCAGTTAAAGGGAACACTGAAGCTTTCTTT.

The DNA of the CDR3 is TGTGCCAGCTCGGGGGGGTTCGACTACGAGCAGTACTTC. Amino acids: CASSGGFDYEQYF. V gene TRBV5-6 combines with J gene TRBJ2-7; 8 positions agree with TRBD2. Germline-derived CDR1 and CDR2 are SGHDT and YYEEEE. J gave up 3 bases and V 7 bases, and 6 bases lay outside the gene matches. The CDR3 contains 13 residues.

The chain couples TRBV12-3 or TRBV12-4 to TRBJ2-1, with 8 bases that match TRBD2. The CDR3 sequence is 16 residues long. With 6 bases clipped from V and 6 bases from J, the junction kept 13 bases outside the gene matches. The CDR3 spells CASSSPGSGSLNEQFF. In DNA form, the CDR3 reads TGTGCCAGCAGCTCCCCTGGCAGCGGGAGCCTCAATGAGCAGTTCTTC.